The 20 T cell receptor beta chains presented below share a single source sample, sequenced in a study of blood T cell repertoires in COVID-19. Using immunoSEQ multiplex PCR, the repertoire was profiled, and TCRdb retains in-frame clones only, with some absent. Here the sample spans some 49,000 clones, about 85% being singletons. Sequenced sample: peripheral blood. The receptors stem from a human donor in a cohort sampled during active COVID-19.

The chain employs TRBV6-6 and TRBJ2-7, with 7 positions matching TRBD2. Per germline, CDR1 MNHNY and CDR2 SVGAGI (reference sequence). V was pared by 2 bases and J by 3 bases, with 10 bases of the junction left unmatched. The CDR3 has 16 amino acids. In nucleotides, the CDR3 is TGTGCCAGCAGTTACCCGATCTGGGAGGGCCGCTACGAGCAGTACTTC. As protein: CASSYPIWEGRYEQYF.

The CDR3 protein is CAWSVRGGGDTQYF. Written as DNA, the CDR3 is TGTGCCTGGAGTGTACGAGGCGGTGGGGATACGCAGTATTTT. The J gene is TRBJ2-3, the V gene TRBV30; D gene uncertain. The CDR3 is 14 amino acids. In germline, CDR1 is GTSNPN, CDR2 SVGIG (reference sequence). The ends were cut back, 0 bases at V and 6 bases at J, with 13 bases in the middle.

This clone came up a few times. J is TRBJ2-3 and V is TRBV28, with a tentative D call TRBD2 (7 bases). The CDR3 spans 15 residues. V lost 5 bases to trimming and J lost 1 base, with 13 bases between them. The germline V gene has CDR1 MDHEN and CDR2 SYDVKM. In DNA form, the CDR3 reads TGTGCCAGCAGTCCCGGGGGGCTCCGCACAGATACGCAGTATTTT. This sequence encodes CASSPGGLRTDTQYF.

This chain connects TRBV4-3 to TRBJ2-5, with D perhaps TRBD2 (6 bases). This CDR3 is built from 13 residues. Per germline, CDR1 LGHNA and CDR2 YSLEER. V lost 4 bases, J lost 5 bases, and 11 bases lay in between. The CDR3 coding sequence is TGCGCCAGCAGCCTCGGACTACAGGAGACCCAGTACTTC. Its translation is CASSLGLQETQYF.

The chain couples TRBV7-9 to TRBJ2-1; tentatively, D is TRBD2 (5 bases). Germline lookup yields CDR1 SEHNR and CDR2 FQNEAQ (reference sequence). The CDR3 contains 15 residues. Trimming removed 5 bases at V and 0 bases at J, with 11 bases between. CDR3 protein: CASSAGIGSYNEQFF. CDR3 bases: TGTGCCAGCAGCGCGGGTATAGGCTCCTACAATGAGCAGTTCTTC.

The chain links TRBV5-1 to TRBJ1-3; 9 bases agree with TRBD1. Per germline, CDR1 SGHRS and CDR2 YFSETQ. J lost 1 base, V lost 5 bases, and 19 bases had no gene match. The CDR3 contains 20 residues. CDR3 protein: CASRLIPGQGTSRSGNTIYF. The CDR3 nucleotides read TGCGCCAGCAGGTTGATTCCGGGACAGGGTACTTCTCGATCTGGAAACACCATATATTTT.

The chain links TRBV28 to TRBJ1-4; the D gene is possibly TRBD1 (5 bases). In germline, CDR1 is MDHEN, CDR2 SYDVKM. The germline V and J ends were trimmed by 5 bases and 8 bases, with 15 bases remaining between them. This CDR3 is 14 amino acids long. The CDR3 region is CASSPPGFPEKLFF. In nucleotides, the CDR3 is TGTGCCAGCAGTCCCCCAGGGTTTCCGGAAAAACTGTTTTTT.

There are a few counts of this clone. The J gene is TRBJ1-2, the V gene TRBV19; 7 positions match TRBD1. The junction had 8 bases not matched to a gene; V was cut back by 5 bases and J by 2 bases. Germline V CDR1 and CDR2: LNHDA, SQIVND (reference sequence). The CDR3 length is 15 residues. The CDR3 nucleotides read TGTGCCAGTAGTCCGTGGACAGGCGGAAACTATGGCTACACCTTC. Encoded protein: CASSPWTGGNYGYTF.

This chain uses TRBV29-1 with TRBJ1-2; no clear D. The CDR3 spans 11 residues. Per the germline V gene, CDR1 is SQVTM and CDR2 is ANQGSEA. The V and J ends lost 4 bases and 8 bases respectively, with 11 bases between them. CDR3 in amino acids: CSVVGTGGYTF. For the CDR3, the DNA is TGCAGCGTTGTGGGCACGGGGGGCTACACCTTC.

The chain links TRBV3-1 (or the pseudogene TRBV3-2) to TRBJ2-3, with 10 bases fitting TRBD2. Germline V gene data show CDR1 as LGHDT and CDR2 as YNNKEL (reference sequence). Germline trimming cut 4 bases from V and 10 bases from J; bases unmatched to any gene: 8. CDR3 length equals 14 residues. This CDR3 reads CASSPTSGQGAQYF. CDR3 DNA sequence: TGTGCCAGCAGCCCGACTAGCGGGCAAGGTGCGCAGTATTTT.

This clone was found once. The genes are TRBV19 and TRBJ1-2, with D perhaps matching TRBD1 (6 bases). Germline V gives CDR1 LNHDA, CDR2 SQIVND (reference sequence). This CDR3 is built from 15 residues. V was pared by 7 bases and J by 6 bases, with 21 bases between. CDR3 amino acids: CASTTTDRTRNGYTF. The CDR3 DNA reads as TGTGCCAGTACTACTACAGACAGGACGAGGAATGGCTACACCTTC.

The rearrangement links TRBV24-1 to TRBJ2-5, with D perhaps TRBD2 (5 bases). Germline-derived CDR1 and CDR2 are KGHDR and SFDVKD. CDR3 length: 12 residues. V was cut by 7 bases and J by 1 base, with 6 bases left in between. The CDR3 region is CATSRGQETQYF. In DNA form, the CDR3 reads TGTGCCACCAGCCGGGGCCAAGAGACCCAGTACTTC.

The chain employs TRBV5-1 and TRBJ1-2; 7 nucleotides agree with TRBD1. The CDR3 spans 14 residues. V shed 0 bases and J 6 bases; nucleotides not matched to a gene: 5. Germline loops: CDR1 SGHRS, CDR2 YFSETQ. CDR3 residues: CASSLGDRDHGYTF. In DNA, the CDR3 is TGCGCCAGCAGCTTGGGCGACAGGGACCATGGCTACACCTTC.

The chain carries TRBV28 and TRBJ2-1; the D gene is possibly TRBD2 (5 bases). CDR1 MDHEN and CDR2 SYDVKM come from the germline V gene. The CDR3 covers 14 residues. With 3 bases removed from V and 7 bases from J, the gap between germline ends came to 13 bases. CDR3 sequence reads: CASSFPGTSNEQFF. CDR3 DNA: TGTGCCAGCAGTTTTCCGGGAACTAGTAATGAGCAGTTCTTC.

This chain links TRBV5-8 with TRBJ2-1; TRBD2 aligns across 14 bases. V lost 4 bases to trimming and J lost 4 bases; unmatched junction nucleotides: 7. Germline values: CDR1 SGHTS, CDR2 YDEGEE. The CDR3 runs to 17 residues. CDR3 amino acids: CASSQGLAGAGYNEQFF. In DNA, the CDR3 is TGTGCCAGCAGCCAGGGACTAGCGGGAGCGGGGTACAATGAGCAGTTCTTC.

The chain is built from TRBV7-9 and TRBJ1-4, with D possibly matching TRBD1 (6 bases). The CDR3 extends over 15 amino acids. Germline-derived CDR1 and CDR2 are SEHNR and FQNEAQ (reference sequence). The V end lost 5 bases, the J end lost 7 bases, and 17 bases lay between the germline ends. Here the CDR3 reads CASSAGAGLSEKLFF. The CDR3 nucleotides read TGTGCCAGCAGCGCAGGGGCCGGGTTAAGTGAAAAACTGTTTTTT.

The CDR3 nucleotides read TGTGCCATCAGTGTTGGGACTAGCGGGAGGAACTACGAGCAGTACTTC. Amino acid sequence: CAISVGTSGRNYEQYF. The J gene is TRBJ2-7, the V gene TRBV10-3; TRBD2 agrees at 15 bases. Losses at the gene ends were 4 bases for V and 3 bases for J; bases not matched to a gene: 4. Germline CDR1 ENHRY, CDR2 SYGVKD. This CDR3 comprises 16 residues.

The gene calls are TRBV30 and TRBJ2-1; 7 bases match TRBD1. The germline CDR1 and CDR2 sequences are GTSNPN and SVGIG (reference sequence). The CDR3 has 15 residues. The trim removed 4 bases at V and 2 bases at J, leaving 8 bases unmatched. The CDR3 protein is CAWKQTGVTYNEQFF. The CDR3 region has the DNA TGTGCCTGGAAGCAAACAGGGGTGACCTACAATGAGCAGTTCTTC.

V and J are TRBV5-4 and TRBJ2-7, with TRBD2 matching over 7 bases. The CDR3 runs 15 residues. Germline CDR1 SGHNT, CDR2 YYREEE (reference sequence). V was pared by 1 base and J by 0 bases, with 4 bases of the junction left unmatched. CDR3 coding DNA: TGTGCCAGCAGCTTGTACGGCGGGAGCTCCTACGAGCAGTACTTC. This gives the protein CASSLYGGSSYEQYF. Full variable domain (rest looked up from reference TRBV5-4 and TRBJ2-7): ETGVTQSPTHLIKTRGQQVTLRCSSQSGHNTVSWYQQALGQGPQFIFQYYREEENGRGNFPPRFSGLQFPNYSSELNVNALELDDSALYLCASSLYGGSSYEQYFGPGTRLTVT.

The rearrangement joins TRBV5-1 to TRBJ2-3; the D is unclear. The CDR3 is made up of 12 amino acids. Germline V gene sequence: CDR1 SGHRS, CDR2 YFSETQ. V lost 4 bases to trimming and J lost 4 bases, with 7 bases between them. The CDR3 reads CASSQESDTQYF. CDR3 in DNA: TGCGCCAGCAGCCAAGAGTCAGATACGCAGTATTTT.